The subject of this entry is one TCR beta chain. What it binds is not known. The entry originates in a study of cytomegalovirus exposure and HLA in healthy donors. Turning to the study itself: From HLA-typed donors, an early data release held some 80 million unique TCRs. Regarding the study as a whole: The study flagged around 160 TCR beta chains as cytomegalovirus-associated. A link between a missense DCLRE1C variant and TCR beta V- and J-gene trimming emerged from a later analysis. Three of the chains that were CMV-associated were confirmed in vitro to be specific for CMV antigens.

The study ran its PCR with 60 Vbeta and 13 Jbeta primers. Profiled with immunoSEQ multiplex PCR; TCRdb holds only in-frame clones, not every one. The sample contains 130,000 or so clones, roughly 82% of which appear only once. V lost 2 bases, J lost 8 bases, and 7 bases lay in between. The CDR3 has 11 residues. CDR1 ENHRY and CDR2 SYGVKD come from the germline V gene. The gene calls are TRBV10-3 and TRBJ2-7, with D tentatively TRBD2 (5 bases). The sample consisted of PBMCs. This TCR was recovered from a man between 18 and 29 years old in good health and CMV-seropositive. The CDR3 here is CAISEPGKQYF. The CDR3 nucleotides read TGTGCCATCAGTGAGCCGGGGAAGCAGTACTTC.